The 30 T cell receptor beta chains below come from one sample, sequenced in a study of response to subunit inactivated influenza vaccine. TCRdb reprocessed the RT-PCR reads with MiXCR, giving one entry per CDR3 protein. The sample holds over 800,000 distinct CDR3 sequences, around 21% seen once. The sequencing here drew on PBMCs from blood, taken around 5 days after vaccination. These receptors all stem from a man over 45 who received an inactivated influenza vaccine.

The rearrangement uses TRBV14 and TRBJ2-3; D unresolved. Germline-derived CDR1 and CDR2 are SGHDN and FVKESK. This CDR3 comprises 17 residues. V lost 0 bases to trimming and J lost 4 bases, with 17 bases between them. The CDR3, as DNA: TGTGCCAGCAGCCAAGACCCAGGACCGCTTCAAGCAGATACGCAGTATTTT. Translated, it gives CASSQDPGPLQADTQYF. Full variable domain (remainder filled in from reference TRBV14 and TRBJ2-3): EAGVTQFPSHSVIEKGQTVTLRCDPISGHDNLYWYRRVMGKEIKFLLHFVKESKQDESGMPNNRFLAERTGGTYSTLKVQPAELEDSGVYFCASSQDPGPLQADTQYFGPGTRLTVL.

V usage is TRBV7-2 and J usage is TRBJ2-2; D might be TRBD2 (5 bases). V shed 2 bases and J shed 4 bases, with 11 bases lying between them. CDR3 size: 15 residues. The germline CDR1 and CDR2 sequences are SGHTA and FQGNSA. The CDR3 here is CASSLRIGVTGELFF. The CDR3 DNA reads as TGTGCCAGCAGCTTACGAATCGGGGTCACCGGGGAGCTGTTTTTT.

This clonotype has only a few counts. The chain has TRBV29-1 and TRBJ2-1, with TRBD2 matching over 12 bases. J gave up 5 bases and V 1 base, and 6 bases lay outside the gene matches. Germline assignment: CDR1 SQVTM and CDR2 ANQGSEA. CDR3 length: 16 amino acids. CDR3 nucleotides: TGCAGCGTTGAAGGTGGGACTAGCGGGCAAGACAATGAGCAGTTCTTC. Protein product: CSVEGGTSGQDNEQFF.

The chain is built from TRBV6-1 and TRBJ1-5, with a possible D match to TRBD1 (5 bases). Trimming left V 6 bases short and J 2 bases short, with 17 bases between. Germline V gene data show CDR1 as MNHNS and CDR2 as SASEGT. This CDR3 comprises 16 residues. In DNA, the CDR3 is TGTGCCAGCAGGGATTTCCAGGGTTCGGGCAATCAGCCCCAGCATTTT. The encoded protein is CASRDFQGSGNQPQHF.

A few counts support this clonotype. V is TRBV27 and J is TRBJ2-1; tentatively, D is TRBD1 (6 bases). V was clipped by 2 bases and J by 8 bases, with 13 bases between them. The V gene's germline CDR1 is MNHEY and CDR2 SMNVEV (reference sequence). CDR3 size: 14 residues. CDR3 protein: CASSLGGWGHEQFF. The CDR3 nucleotides read TGTGCCAGCAGTTTAGGGGGATGGGGGCATGAGCAGTTCTTC.

V and J are TRBV11-2 and TRBJ2-1; 13 positions match TRBD2. CDR1 is SGHAT, CDR2 FQNNGV, per germline. With V trimmed by 2 bases and J by 7 bases, 11 bases remained unmatched. This CDR3 spans 18 amino acids. CDR3 DNA sequence: TGTGCCAGCAGCTTAAGGAGACTAGCGGGGGGCGGTTCTAATGAGCAGTTCTTC. Translation gives CASSLRRLAGGGSNEQFF.

The chain links TRBV20-1 to TRBJ1-5; unclear D gene. CDR1 and CDR2 from the germline V gene are DFQATT and SNEGSKA (reference sequence). The CDR3 covers 15 residues. Trimming took 2 bases from V and 0 from J, leaving 11 bases between them. DNA for the CDR3: TGCAGTGCTAGATCCTCACGTTATAGCAATCAGCCCCAGCATTTT. Protein product: CSARSSRYSNQPQHF.

This clonotype was seen a few times. The rearrangement joins TRBV5-1 to TRBJ2-7; no definite D call. The CDR3 loop spans 15 amino acids. Per germline, CDR1 SGHRS and CDR2 YFSETQ. V shed 0 bases and J shed 7 bases, with 17 bases lying between them. The CDR3, as DNA: TGCGCCAGCAGCTTGGTGACTCACCAGCCTTCGGAGCAGTACTTC. It codes for CASSLVTHQPSEQYF. Full variable domain (remainder filled in from reference TRBV5-1 and TRBJ2-7): KAGVTQTPRYLIKTRGQQVTLSCSPISGHRSVSWYQQTPGQGLQFLFEYFSETQRNKGNFPGRFSGRQFSNSRSEMNVSTLELGDSALYLCASSLVTHQPSEQYFGPGTRLTVT.

This clonotype was recorded a few times. V usage is TRBV25-1 and J usage is TRBJ2-1; TRBD1 is a possible D gene (7 bases). The germline CDR1 and CDR2 sequences are MGHDK and SYGVNS. V dropped 4 bases and J dropped 1 base, with 17 bases sitting between them. This CDR3 contains 17 residues. CDR3 sequence: CASSVLRQGGSYNEQFF. Written as DNA, the CDR3 is TGTGCCAGCAGTGTGTTACGACAGGGAGGTTCCTACAATGAGCAGTTCTTC.

The chain is built from TRBV12-3 or TRBV12-4 and TRBJ2-5; 11 bases align to TRBD1. The ends lost 4 bases at V and 7 bases at J; junction bases unmatched: 5. The CDR3 is 14 amino acids. CDR3 sequence: CASSSSGTGGTQYF. CDR3 nucleotide sequence: TGTGCCAGCAGTTCCTCCGGGACAGGGGGGACCCAGTACTTC.

The rearrangement joins TRBV15 to TRBJ2-5, with 10 positions matching TRBD1. V lost 10 bases to trimming and J lost 4 bases; unmatched junction nucleotides: 9. The CDR3 is 14 amino acids. Per germline, CDR1 LNHNV and CDR2 YYDKDF (reference sequence). CDR3 in amino acids: CASRDRGFGETQYF. The CDR3 DNA follows: TGTGCCAGCCGGGACAGGGGCTTCGGAGAGACCCAGTACTTC.

The rearrangement links TRBV7-3 to TRBJ2-5; D could derive from TRBD1 or TRBD2 (6 bases each). Germline CDR1 is SGHTA and CDR2 is FQGTGA. Trimming left V 5 bases short and J 3 bases short, with 13 bases between. This CDR3 comprises 14 residues. CDR3 residues: CASSKGGSEETQYF. Written as DNA, the CDR3 is TGTGCCAGCAGCAAAGGGGGGAGTGAAGAGACCCAGTACTTC.

This clonotype was seen a handful of times. The rearrangement links TRBV29-1 to TRBJ1-1; possibly TRBD1 for D (5 bases). The CDR3 covers 13 residues. V gave up 7 bases and J gave up 5 bases, with 17 bases separating them. Germline V gene sequence: CDR1 SQVTM, CDR2 ANQGSEA. The chain's CDR3 is CSGLRQGGTEAFF. The DNA of the CDR3 is TGCAGCGGGCTCAGGCAGGGAGGGACTGAAGCTTTCTTT.

This clonotype came up a few times. The chain joins TRBV20-1 to TRBJ2-1; 12 nucleotides agree with TRBD2. The CDR3 loop spans 15 amino acids. The ends lost 6 bases at V and 4 bases at J; junction bases unmatched: 7. CDR1 DFQATT and CDR2 SNEGSKA come from the germline V gene (reference sequence). CDR3 coding DNA: TGCAGTGCGGGCCCGACTAGCGGGGGATACAATGAGCAGTTCTTC. The encoded protein is CSAGPTSGGYNEQFF.

This clonotype was found a few times. J is TRBJ1-6 and V is TRBV10-2, with 7 nucleotides matching TRBD1. The junction had 8 bases not matched to a gene; V was cut back by 1 base and J by 8 bases. The CDR3 has 16 residues. From germline, CDR1 is WSHSY and CDR2 SAAADI. DNA for the CDR3: TGCGCCAGCAGTGAGTACGCGGGACAGAGGGATTCACCCCTCCACTTT. Its translation: CASSEYAGQRDSPLHF.

This clonotype was counted many times. The V gene is TRBV5-1, the J gene TRBJ2-5; D ambiguous. There are 13 residues in the CDR3. Trimming removed 8 bases from V and 1 base from J, with 12 bases in between. The V gene's germline CDR1 is SGHRS and CDR2 YFSETQ. CDR3 bases: TGCGCCAGTGCCACCCCGCCCCAAGAGACCCAGTACTTC. Its translation: CASATPPQETQYF. The variable domain in full, completed from reference TRBV5-1 and TRBJ2-5, reads KAGVTQTPRYLIKTRGQQVTLSCSPISGHRSVSWYQQTPGQGLQFLFEYFSETQRNKGNFPGRFSGRQFSNSRSEMNVSTLELGDSALYLCASATPPQETQYFGPGTRLLVL.

This clonotype was counted a few times. V and J are TRBV12-3 or TRBV12-4 and TRBJ2-2, with D unresolved. The CDR3 is made up of 14 amino acids. The ends were cut back, 5 bases at V and 1 base at J, with 8 bases in the middle. The CDR3 loop reads CASSPTLNTGELFF. The CDR3 nucleotides are TGTGCCAGCAGTCCAACACTGAACACCGGGGAGCTGTTTTTT.

This clonotype was counted a few times. The genes are TRBV5-5 and TRBJ2-3, with no clear D. CDR1 is SGHKS, CDR2 YYEKEE, per germline (reference sequence). Trimming cost V 2 bases and J 4 bases, with 11 bases left between them. The CDR3 spans 14 residues. DNA of the CDR3: TGTGCCAGCAGCTTTGGCAGGCCTCCAGATACGCAGTATTTT. It encodes CASSFGRPPDTQYF.

This clonotype was found many times. The chain has TRBV20-1 and TRBJ1-1, with D unclear. The CDR3 totals 13 residues. Germline values: CDR1 DFQATT, CDR2 SNEGSKA (reference sequence). The V and J ends lost 0 bases and 0 bases respectively, with 5 bases between them. Here the CDR3 DNA reads TGCAGTGCTAGAGATCCGGTGAACACTGAAGCTTTCTTT. Amino acid sequence: CSARDPVNTEAFF.

The chain recombines TRBV11-3 with TRBJ2-7; 8 bases match TRBD1. J was trimmed by 3 bases and V by 0 bases; bases with no gene match: 4. CDR1 is SGHNT and CDR2 is YENEEA in the germline V gene. This CDR3 region has 15 residues. CDR3 sequence (DNA): TGTGCCAGCAGCTTAGATTCGACAGGGGACTACGAGCAGTACTTC. Translating it yields CASSLDSTGDYEQYF.

On this clonotype: A clone one base away is much larger, so this may be a read error. The rearrangement joins TRBV12-3 or TRBV12-4 to TRBJ2-2; D is unclear. V gave up 3 bases and J gave up 9 bases, with 17 bases separating them. The CDR3 has 15 residues. The CDR3 DNA sequence: TGTGCCAGCAGTTTTGGCACCCCGCCGACCAGGGAGCTGTTTTTT. Its protein product is CASSFGTPPTRELFF.

The chain recombines TRBV29-1 with TRBJ2-1, with 10 nucleotides matching TRBD2. With V trimmed by 6 bases and J by 5 bases, 4 bases remained unmatched. The CDR3 spans 13 residues. Germline CDR1 reads SQVTM; CDR2 reads ANQGSEA. CDR3 sequence (DNA): TGCAGCGTCGAACTAGCGGGACACAATGAGCAGTTCTTC. This sequence encodes CSVELAGHNEQFF.

The chain recombines TRBV6-5 with TRBJ1-1, with D unresolved. The ends were cut back, 2 bases at V and 4 bases at J, with 8 bases in the middle. The CDR3 has 13 amino acids. CDR1 MNHEY and CDR2 SVGAGI come from the germline V gene. The CDR3 spells CASSYGWTTEAFF. CDR3 in DNA: TGTGCCAGCAGTTACGGCTGGACCACTGAAGCTTTCTTT.

This chain uses TRBV10-3 with TRBJ2-1; no clear D. The V gene lost 2 bases and the J gene lost 13 bases, with 15 bases spanning the gap. The CDR3 has 13 residues. CDR1 and CDR2 from the germline V gene are ENHRY and SYGVKD. This CDR3 is CAISEVGASNQFF. As DNA, the CDR3 is TGTGCCATCAGTGAGGTTGGAGCCTCAAATCAGTTCTTC.

This clonotype was observed many times. V usage is TRBV12-3 or TRBV12-4 and J usage is TRBJ2-3, with 7 bases aligning to TRBD1. The CDR3 is made up of 14 amino acids. Trimming took 5 bases from V and 2 from J; bases not matched to a gene: 4. This CDR3 is CASSAGTATDTQYF. The CDR3 coding sequence is TGTGCCAGCAGTGCCGGGACAGCCACAGATACGCAGTATTTT.

The rearrangement links TRBV11-2 to TRBJ2-1, with a weak D call TRBD1 (5 bases). V dropped 1 base and J dropped 10 bases, with 11 bases sitting between them. Germline V gene lookup returns CDR1 SGHAT and CDR2 FQNNGV. The CDR3 has 13 residues. CDR3 in DNA: TGTGCCAGCAGCTTAGGGTGGGGCCGGGAGCAGTTCTTC. Amino acids: CASSLGWGREQFF.

This chain links TRBV20-1 with TRBJ2-5; the match to TRBD2 covers 11 bases. In germline, CDR1 is DFQATT, CDR2 SNEGSKA (reference sequence). The CDR3 length is 14 residues. V was pared by 5 bases and J by 5 bases, with 7 bases of the junction left unmatched. CDR3 DNA: TGCAGTGCTCCCGGACTAGCGGGTTTGGAGACCCAGTACTTC. Its protein is CSAPGLAGLETQYF.

The chain combines TRBV5-1 with TRBJ2-7; D not resolved. This CDR3 has 13 amino acids. CDR1 SGHRS and CDR2 YFSETQ come from the germline V gene. V dropped 4 bases and J dropped 5 bases, with 13 bases sitting between them. In DNA form, the CDR3 reads TGCGCCAGCAGCAACTCCGCGCCCGACGAGCAGTACTTC. Its translation: CASSNSAPDEQYF.

This clonotype was picked up a small number of times. This rearrangement joins TRBV19 to TRBJ2-5; unclear D gene. CDR3 length equals 13 residues. The germline V and J ends were trimmed by 5 bases and 4 bases, with 11 bases remaining between them. CDR1 is LNHDA and CDR2 is SQIVND in the germline V gene (reference sequence). For the CDR3, the DNA is TGTGCCAGTAGTGGTGCGACCGGAGAGACCCAGTACTTC. This codes for CASSGATGETQYF. Supplemented by reference TRBV19 and TRBJ2-5, the full variable domain reads DGGITQSPKYLFRKEGQNVTLSCEQNLNHDAMYWYRQDPGQGLRLIYYSQIVNDFQKGDIAEGYSVSREKKESFPLTVTSAQKNPTAFYLCASSGATGETQYFGPGTRLLVL.

This clonotype has more than one count but fewer than ten. This rearrangement joins TRBV20-1 to TRBJ2-1; TRBD2 might be the D (5 bases). Germline V gives CDR1 DFQATT, CDR2 SNEGSKA (reference sequence). The CDR3 contains 16 residues. V dropped 0 bases and J dropped 2 bases, with 14 bases sitting between them. In DNA form, the CDR3 reads TGCAGTGCTAGAGATCTAGCCCCGACGCCCTACAATGAGCAGTTCTTC. Its translation is CSARDLAPTPYNEQFF.